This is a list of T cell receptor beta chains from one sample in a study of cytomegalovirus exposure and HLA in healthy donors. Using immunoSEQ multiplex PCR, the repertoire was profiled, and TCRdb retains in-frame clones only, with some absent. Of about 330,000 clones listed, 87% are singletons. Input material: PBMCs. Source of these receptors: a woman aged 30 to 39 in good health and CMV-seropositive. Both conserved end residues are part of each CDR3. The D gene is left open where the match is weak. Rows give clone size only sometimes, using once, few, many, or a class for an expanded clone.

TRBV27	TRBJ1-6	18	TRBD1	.	TGTGCCAGCAGTTCAGGGACAGGGGGCGGTTCTGTAAGATCGGCCCTCCACTTT	CASSSGTGGGSVRSALHF
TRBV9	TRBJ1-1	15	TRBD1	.	TGTGCCAGCAGCCAACAAGGACAGGGGTACACTGAAGCTTTCTTT	CASSQQGQGYTEAFF
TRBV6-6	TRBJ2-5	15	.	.	TGTGCCAGCAGTTACCCCACGAGGTCTGGAAAGACCCAGTACTTC	CASSYPTRSGKTQYF
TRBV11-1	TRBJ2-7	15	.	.	TGTGCCAGCAGCAGCACGACAGAGGGAGTCTACGAGCAGTACTTC	CASSSTTEGVYEQYF
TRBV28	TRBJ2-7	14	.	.	TGTGCCAGCAGTTTACCTAGAGACTCCTACGAGCAGTACTTC	CASSLPRDSYEQYF
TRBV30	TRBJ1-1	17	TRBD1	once	TGTGCCTGGAGTGTTTTTCGGGGGGACAGCATGAACACTGAAGCTTTCTTT	CAWSVFRGDSMNTEAFF
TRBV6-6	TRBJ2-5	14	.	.	TGTGCCAGCAAGTCGGGACTGTTACAAGAGACCCAGTACTTC	CASKSGLLQETQYF
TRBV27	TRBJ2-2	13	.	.	TGTGCCAGCAGTTTAGCAGGCCCCGGGGAGCTGTTTTTT	CASSLAGPGELFF
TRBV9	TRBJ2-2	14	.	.	TGTGCCAGCAGCGTAGCTGGGGTAACCGGGGAGCTGTTTTTT	CASSVAGVTGELFF
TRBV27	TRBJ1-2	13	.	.	TGTGCCAGCAGTTTGGACCAGGGGTATGGCTACACCTTC	CASSLDQGYGYTF
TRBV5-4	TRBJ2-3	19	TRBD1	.	TGTGCCAGCAGTTGGGACAGGATTAACCCCCGTCTAAGCACAGATACGCAGTATTTT	CASSWDRINPRLSTDTQYF
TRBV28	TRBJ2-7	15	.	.	TGTGCCAGCAGCCCCTCCCAGGGTCCCACCTACGAGCAGTACTTC	CASSPSQGPTYEQYF
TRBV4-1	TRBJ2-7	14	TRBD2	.	TGCGCCAGCAGCCGGCTAGCGGTATCCTACGAGCAGTACTTC	CASSRLAVSYEQYF
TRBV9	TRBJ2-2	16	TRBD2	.	TGTGCCAGCAGCGTAGGACTAGCGGGAGGGCCGGAGGAGCTGTTTTTT	CASSVGLAGGPEELFF
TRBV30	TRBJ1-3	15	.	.	TGTGCCTGGAGTTCAGATTCAGGGGCTGGAAACACCATATATTTT	CAWSSDSGAGNTIYF
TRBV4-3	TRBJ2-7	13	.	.	TGCGCCAGCAGCCAACTCCTCTACTACGAGCAGTACTTC	CASSQLLYYEQYF
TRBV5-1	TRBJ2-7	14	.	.	TGCGCCAGCAGCTTGATGCAGGGGACCTACGAGCAGTACTTC	CASSLMQGTYEQYF
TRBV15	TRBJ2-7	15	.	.	TGTGCCACCAGCAGAGGGGGGCCGGAAACTTACGAGCAGTACTTC	CATSRGGPETYEQYF
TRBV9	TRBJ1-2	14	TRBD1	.	TGTGCCAGCAGCGTAATCCAGGGGGCCGGAGGCTACACCTTC	CASSVIQGAGGYTF
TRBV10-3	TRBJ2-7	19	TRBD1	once	TGTGCCATCAGTGAGCCCCTAGGGGGGACAGGTATTCGAGGCTACGAGCAGTACTTC	CAISEPLGGTGIRGYEQYF
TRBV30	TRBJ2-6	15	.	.	TGTGCCTGGACCATAGGTCCCTCTGGGGCCAACGTCCTGACTTTC	CAWTIGPSGANVLTF
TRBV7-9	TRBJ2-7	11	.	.	TGTGCCAGCAGCGGCTACTACGAGCAGTACTTC	CASSGYYEQYF
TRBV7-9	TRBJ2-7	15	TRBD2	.	TGTGCCAGCAGTTCCGGACTAGCGGAGATCTACGAGCAGTACTTC	CASSSGLAEIYEQYF
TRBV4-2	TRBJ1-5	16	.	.	TGTGCCAGCAGCCAAGATATTCGGGAACTCAATCAGCCCCAGCATTTT	CASSQDIRELNQPQHF
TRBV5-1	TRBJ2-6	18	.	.	TGCGCCAGCAGCTTGACTACGGGGGGCCCCTCTGGGGCCAACGTCCTGACTTTC	CASSLTTGGPSGANVLTF
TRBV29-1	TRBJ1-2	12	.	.	TGCAGCGGGGGTCAGGTGAACTATGGCTACACCTTC	CSGGQVNYGYTF
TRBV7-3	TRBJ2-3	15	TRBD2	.	TGTGCCAGCAGCTTGGGACTAGCTTCGGCAGATACGCAGTATTTT	CASSLGLASADTQYF
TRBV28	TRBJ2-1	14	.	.	TGTGCCAGCAGGCCCGGGGGCGATTCCAATGAGCAGTTCTTC	CASRPGGDSNEQFF
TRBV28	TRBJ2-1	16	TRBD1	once	TGTGCCAGCAGTTCGCCGCCACTGACAGGGCGAAATGAGCAGTTCTTC	CASSSPPLTGRNEQFF
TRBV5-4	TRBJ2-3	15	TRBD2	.	TGTGCCAGCAGCTTGGTGCCTAGCGGAACAGATACGCAGTATTTT	CASSLVPSGTDTQYF
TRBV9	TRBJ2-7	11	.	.	TGTGCCAGCAGCGTAGGCGCAGAGCAGTACTTC	CASSVGAEQYF
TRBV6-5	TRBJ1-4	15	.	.	TGTGCCAGCAGCCCCTTCAGGGGCTTGGGTGAAAAACTGTTTTTT	CASSPFRGLGEKLFF
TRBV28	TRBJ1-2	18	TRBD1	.	TGTGCCAGCAGTTTCCCGTTACCCGGGACAGGGCACCAGGGTGGCTACACCTTC	CASSFPLPGTGHQGGYTF
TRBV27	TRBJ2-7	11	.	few	TGTGCCAGCAGTTCTTCCTACGAGCAGTACTTC	CASSSSYEQYF
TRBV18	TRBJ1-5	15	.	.	TGTGCCAGCTCACCGAACGGGGGTTCGGTTCAGCCCCAGCATTTT	CASSPNGGSVQPQHF
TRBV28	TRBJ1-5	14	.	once	TGTGCCAGCAGTTTGGGGGGGAAGTATCAGCCCCAGCATTTT	CASSLGGKYQPQHF
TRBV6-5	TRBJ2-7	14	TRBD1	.	TGTGCCAGCAGTGACGGGACAGGGGCTTACGAGCAGTACTTC	CASSDGTGAYEQYF
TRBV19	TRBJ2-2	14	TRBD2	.	TGTGCCAGTAGTATAATCGGGGGGACCGGGGAGCTGTTTTTT	CASSIIGGTGELFF
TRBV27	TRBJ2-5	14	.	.	TGTGCCAGCAGTTTCTCTAGGGGGGGAGAGACCCAGTACTTC	CASSFSRGGETQYF